This TCR beta chain emerged from a study of beta chain features in type 1 diabetes. Study background: Age, gender and cell yields were similar between patients and healthy donors.

This CDR3 spans 16 amino acids. V dropped 6 bases and J dropped 0 bases, with 15 bases sitting between them. The V gene's germline CDR1 is GTSNPN and CDR2 SVGIG (reference sequence). This clone was counted many times. Antigen: not known. Expressed TCRB transcripts were sequenced, since all the RNA that had been isolated was reverse transcribed. Naive, central memory and regulatory T cell samples came to a mean of around 3.5 million reads. The repertoire was sequenced with immunoSEQ multiplex PCR; TCRdb's copy has only in-frame clones and lacks some. The profile shows 130,000 or so clones, roughly 17% of them singletons. General observations from the study: Insertion counts at VDJ junctions were lower in type 1 diabetes patients, who also showed more deletions there. In all four CD4+ subsets, TCRB CDR3 length was significantly, moderately reduced in type 1 diabetes.

Donors contributed one heparinised blood draw apiece, averaging about 110 mL. The gene calls are TRBV30 and TRBJ2-6, with D possibly matching TRBD2 (6 bases). This TCR came from a young man with type 1 diabetes. Sequenced input: central memory CD4+ T cells from blood. CDR3 DNA: TGTGCCTGCACTTTGGAGGGCGACTCTGGGGCCAACGTCCTGACTTTC. This gives the protein CACTLEGDSGANVLTF. Full variable domain (missing parts from reference TRBV30 and TRBJ2-6): SQTIHQWPATLVQPVGSPLSLECTVEGTSNPNLYWYRQAAGRGLQLLFYSVGIGQISSEVPQNLSASRPQDRQFILSSKKLLLSDSGFYLCACTLEGDSGANVLTFGAGSRLTVL.